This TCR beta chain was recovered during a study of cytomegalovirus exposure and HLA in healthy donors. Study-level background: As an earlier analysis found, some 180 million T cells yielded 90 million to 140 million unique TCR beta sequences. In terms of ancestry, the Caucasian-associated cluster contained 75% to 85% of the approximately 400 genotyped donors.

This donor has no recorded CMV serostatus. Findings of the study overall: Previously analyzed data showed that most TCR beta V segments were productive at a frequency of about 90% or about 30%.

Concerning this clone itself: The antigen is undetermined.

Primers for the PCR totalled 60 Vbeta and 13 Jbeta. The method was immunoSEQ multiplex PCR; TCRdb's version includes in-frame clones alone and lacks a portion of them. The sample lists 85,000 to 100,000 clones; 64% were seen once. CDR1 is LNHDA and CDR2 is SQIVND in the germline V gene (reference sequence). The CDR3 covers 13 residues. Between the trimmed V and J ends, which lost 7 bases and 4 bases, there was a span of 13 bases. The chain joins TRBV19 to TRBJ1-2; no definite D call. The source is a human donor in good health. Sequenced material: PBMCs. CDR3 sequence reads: CASMPSRGYGYTF. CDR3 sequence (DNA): TGTGCCAGTATGCCCAGTCGAGGCTATGGCTACACCTTC.